One TCR beta chain is described in this entry. No antigen is known for it. The sample originates from a study of HIV-infected patients and healthy controls. At the level of the study: No general T-cell lymphocytopenia was present, and per-chain CDR3 totals resembled those of controls. Study-wide results and limits: Mean usage of eight alpha and eight beta V genes differed significantly in HIV-infected patients versus controls. Compared with controls, mean Gini indices were significantly raised in HIV-infected repertoires, possibly indicating oligoclonality.

Whole blood was used without fractionation, so all unsorted peripheral T cells were included. About 480 ng RNA was reverse transcribed with alpha and beta constant-region primers. Each of the alpha and beta chains got its own library through chain-specific third strand synthesis with indices. Two random hexamers, added before amplification and joined, formed each molecule's 12-nucleotide barcode. Via MiXCR, TCRdb re-called the 5' RACE reads, giving one row per CDR3 protein. This sample has 7,500 or so distinct CDR3 sequences, with 7% to 9% found just once. The CDR3 sequence is 14 residues long. Trimming left V 5 bases short and J 4 bases short, with 14 bases between. In germline, CDR1 is SGHVS, CDR2 FQNEAQ.

The rearrangement joins TRBV7-8 to TRBJ1-1, with D possibly TRBD1 on 5 matching bases. The sequences come from blood, collected before antiretroviral therapy. The TCR sequence derives from an adult with HIV infection. This CDR3 reads CASSLLLGGTEAFF. CDR3 DNA: TGTGCCAGCAGCCTATTATTGGGGGGCACTGAAGCTTTCTTT.